The sequence of this TCR beta chain was determined in a study of graft-versus-host responses after intestinal transplantation. Study-wide context: Induction with anti-thymocyte globulin, then tacrolimus and steroids for roughly 3 years, was given to all recipients.

Findings and caveats of the study: Circulating GvH clone levels at their peak were associated with HvG declines (early post-transplant). Among recipient marrow samples, GvH clones were found; some appeared first in ileum or blood. Graft-versus-host to host-versus-graft clonal ratios in allografts were high in patients with graft-donor T cell macrochimerism.

Some clones are missing from TCRdb's copy, which holds only in-frame ones; the method was immunoSEQ multiplex PCR. The sample includes 90,000 to 150,000 clones, 85% to 95% seen only once; the top ten take roughly 3.5%. Of note for this clone: The antigen is undetermined. A read error likely explains this, since a far larger clone differs by one base. Other DNA sequences within the sample encode an identical CDR3.

Germline V lookup: CDR1 SGHAT, CDR2 FQNNGV. The CDR3 contains 12 residues. The V gene lost 3 bases and the J gene lost 5 bases, with 7 bases spanning the gap. Sequencing was performed on unstimulated CD8+ T cells sorted from spleen or lymph node cells, taken before intestinal transplant. The chain recombines TRBV11-2 with TRBJ1-1, with D possibly matching TRBD1 (6 bases). This TCR derives from a human donor who received an intestinal transplant. The CDR3 loop is CASSLRGTEAFF. CDR3 bases: TGTGCCAGCAGCTTGAGGGGGACTGAAGCTTTCTTT.